Sequencing of this TCR beta chain was carried out in a study of molecular identifiers for immune sequencing clone quantification. Study observations and caveats: Identical TCR molecules sharing a barcode could underestimate highly expanded clone sizes.

Using 10%, 30% or 50% RNA, naive CD8 libraries were derived from 20,000 to 1,000,000 sorted cells. In preparing bulk TCR libraries, previously described methods and listed TCR primers were used. One entry per CDR3 protein, called by TCRdb with MiXCR from the PCR reads. The table has around 100,000 distinct CDR3 sequences, roughly 38% seen once. CDR3 length: 15 residues. Germline V gene lookup returns CDR1 LGHDT and CDR2 YNNKEL (reference sequence). V lost 1 base and J 8 bases, leaving 17 bases between the germline ends. This clonotype was picked up one time. Its antigen is unidentified. This sequence originates from a human donor in good health. Some libraries in this study had Jurkat cell RNA spiked in. This chain connects TRBV3-1 to TRBJ1-2; the D is unclear. The sequenced material came from naive CD8+ T cells from blood, with Jurkat cell RNA spiked in. Subset here: FACS-sorted CD8+CD4-CCR7+CD45RA+ naive T cells. The CDR3 nucleotides read TGTGCCAGCAGCCAAGTATACGAGCAGAGGAGGGGCTACACCTTC. It is translated as CASSQVYEQRRGYTF.